This T cell receptor (beta chain) was identified during a study of patients and donors after allogeneic stem cell transplantation. TCRdb processed the RT-PCR reads anew with MiXCR; each CDR3 protein has one entry. This table holds about 200,000 distinct CDR3 sequences, 35% to 45% found once. Material for sequencing was blood, either unsorted or a sorted T cell fraction (not recorded which). The clonotype comes from a human donor who was either an allogeneic HSCT recipient or a stem cell or donor lymphocyte infusion donor (not recorded which). It is not recorded whose cells these are; they may come from a transplant donor.

CDR3 loop: CSAIPGTLSGANVLTF. In DNA, the CDR3 is TGCAGCGCCATACCGGGGACCCTCTCTGGGGCCAACGTCCTGACTTTC. The chain links TRBV29-1 to TRBJ2-6; D possibly matches TRBD1 or TRBD2 (5 bases each). CDR3 length: 16 residues. Trimming removed 7 bases from V and 0 bases from J, with 16 bases in between. The germline gives CDR1 SQVTM, CDR2 ANQGSEA.